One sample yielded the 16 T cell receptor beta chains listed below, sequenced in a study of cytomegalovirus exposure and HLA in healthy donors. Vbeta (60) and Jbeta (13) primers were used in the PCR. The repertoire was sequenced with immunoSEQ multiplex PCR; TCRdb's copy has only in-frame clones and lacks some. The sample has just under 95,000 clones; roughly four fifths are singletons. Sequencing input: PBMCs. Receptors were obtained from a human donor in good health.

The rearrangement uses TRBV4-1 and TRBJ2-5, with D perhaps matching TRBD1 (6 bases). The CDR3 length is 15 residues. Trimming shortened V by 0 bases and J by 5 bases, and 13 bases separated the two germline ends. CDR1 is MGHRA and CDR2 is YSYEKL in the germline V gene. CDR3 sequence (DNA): TGCGCCAGCAGCCAAGATCCGACAGGCCGGGAGACCCAGTACTTC. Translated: CASSQDPTGRETQYF.

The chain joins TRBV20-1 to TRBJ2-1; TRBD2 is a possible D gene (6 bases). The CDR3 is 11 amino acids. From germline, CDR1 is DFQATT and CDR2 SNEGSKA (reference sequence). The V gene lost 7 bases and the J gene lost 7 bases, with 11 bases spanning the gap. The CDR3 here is CSVNLANEQFF. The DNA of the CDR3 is TGCAGTGTAAATCTAGCGAATGAGCAGTTCTTC.

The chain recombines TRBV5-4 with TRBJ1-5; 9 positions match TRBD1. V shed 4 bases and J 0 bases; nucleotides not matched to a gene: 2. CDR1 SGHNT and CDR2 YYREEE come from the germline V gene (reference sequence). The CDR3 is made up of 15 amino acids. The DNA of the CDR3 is TGTGCCAGCAGCAGGGACAGGGATAGCAATCAGCCCCAGCATTTT. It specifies CASSRDRDSNQPQHF. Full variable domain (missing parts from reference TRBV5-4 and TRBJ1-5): ETGVTQSPTHLIKTRGQQVTLRCSSQSGHNTVSWYQQALGQGPQFIFQYYREEENGRGNFPPRFSGLQFPNYSSELNVNALELDDSALYLCASSRDRDSNQPQHFGDGTRLSIL.

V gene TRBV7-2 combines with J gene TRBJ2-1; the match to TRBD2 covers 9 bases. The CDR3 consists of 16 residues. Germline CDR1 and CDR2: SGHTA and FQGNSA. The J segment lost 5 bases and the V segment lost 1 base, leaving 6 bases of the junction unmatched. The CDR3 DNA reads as TGTGCCAGCAGCTTAGGACCAGCGGGGGGCGACAATGAGCAGTTCTTC. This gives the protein CASSLGPAGGDNEQFF.

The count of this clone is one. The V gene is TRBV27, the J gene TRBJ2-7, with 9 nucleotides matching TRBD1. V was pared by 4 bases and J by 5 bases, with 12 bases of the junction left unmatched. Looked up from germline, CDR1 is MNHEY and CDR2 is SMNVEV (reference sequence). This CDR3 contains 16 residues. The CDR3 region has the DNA TGTGCCAGCAGTTCCCCCTCAAACAGGGGGCGAGACGAGCAGTACTTC. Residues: CASSSPSNRGRDEQYF.

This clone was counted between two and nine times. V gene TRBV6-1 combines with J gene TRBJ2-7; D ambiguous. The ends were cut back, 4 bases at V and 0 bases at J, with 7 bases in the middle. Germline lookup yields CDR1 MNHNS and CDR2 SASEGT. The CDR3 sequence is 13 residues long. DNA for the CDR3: TGTGCCAGCAGTGTTTTTAGCTCCTACGAGCAGTACTTC. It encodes CASSVFSSYEQYF.

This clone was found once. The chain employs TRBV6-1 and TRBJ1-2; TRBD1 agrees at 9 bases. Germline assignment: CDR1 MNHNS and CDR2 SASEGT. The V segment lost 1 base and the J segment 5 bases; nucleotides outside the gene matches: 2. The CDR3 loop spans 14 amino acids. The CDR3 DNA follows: TGTGCCAGCAGTGAAGTAGGGACAGGGTATGGCTACACCTTC. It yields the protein CASSEVGTGYGYTF.

CDR3 in amino acids: CASSLAQGTGELFF. As DNA, the CDR3 is TGTGCCAGCAGCCTCGCTCAGGGCACCGGGGAGCTGTTTTTT. The rearrangement joins TRBV9 to TRBJ2-2, with D possibly TRBD1 on 5 matching bases. Trimming left V 4 bases short and J 4 bases short, with 11 bases between. Germline CDR1 and CDR2: SGDLS and YYNGEE. The CDR3 covers 14 residues.

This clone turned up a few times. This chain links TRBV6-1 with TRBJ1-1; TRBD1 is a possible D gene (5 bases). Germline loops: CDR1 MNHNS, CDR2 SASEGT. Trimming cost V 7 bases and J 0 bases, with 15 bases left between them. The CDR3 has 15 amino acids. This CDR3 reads CASTRQLSLNTEAFF. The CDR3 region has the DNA TGTGCCAGCACTCGACAGCTTTCTCTGAACACTGAAGCTTTCTTT.

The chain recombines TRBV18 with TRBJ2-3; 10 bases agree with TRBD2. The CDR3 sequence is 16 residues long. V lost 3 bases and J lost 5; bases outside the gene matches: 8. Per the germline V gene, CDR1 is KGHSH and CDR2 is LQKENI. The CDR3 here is CASSPKAGGPGDTQYF. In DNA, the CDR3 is TGTGCCAGCTCACCGAAAGCGGGGGGGCCGGGAGATACGCAGTATTTT.

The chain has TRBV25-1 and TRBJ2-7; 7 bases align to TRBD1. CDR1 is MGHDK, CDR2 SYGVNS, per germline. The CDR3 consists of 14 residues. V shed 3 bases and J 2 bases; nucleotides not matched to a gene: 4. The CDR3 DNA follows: TGTGCCAGCAGTGAGACAGGGTGGCCCTACGAGCAGTACTTC. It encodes CASSETGWPYEQYF.

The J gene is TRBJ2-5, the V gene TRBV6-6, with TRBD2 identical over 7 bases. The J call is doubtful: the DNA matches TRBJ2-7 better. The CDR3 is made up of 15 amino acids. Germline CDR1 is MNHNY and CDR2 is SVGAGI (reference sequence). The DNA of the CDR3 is TGTGCCAGCAGTTACCGCGGCGGGAGAAGCCACGAGCAGTACTTC. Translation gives CASSYRGGRSHEQYF.

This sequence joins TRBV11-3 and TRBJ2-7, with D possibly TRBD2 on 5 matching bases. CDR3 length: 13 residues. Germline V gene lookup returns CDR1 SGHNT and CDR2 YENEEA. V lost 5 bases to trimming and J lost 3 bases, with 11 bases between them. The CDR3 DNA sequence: TGTGCCAGCAGCCCGGGGTCTCGCTACGAGCAGTACTTC. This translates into CASSPGSRYEQYF. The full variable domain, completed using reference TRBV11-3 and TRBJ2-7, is EAGVVQSPRYKIIEKKQPVAFWCNPISGHNTLYWYLQNLGQGPELLIRYENEEAVDDSQLPKDRFSAERLKGVDSTLKIQPAELGDSAVYLCASSPGSRYEQYFGPGTRLTVT.

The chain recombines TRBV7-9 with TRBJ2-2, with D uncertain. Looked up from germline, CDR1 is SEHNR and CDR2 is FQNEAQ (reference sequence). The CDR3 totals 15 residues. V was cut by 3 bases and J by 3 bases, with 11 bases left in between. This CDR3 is CASSFSVVDTGELFF. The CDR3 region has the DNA TGTGCCAGCAGCTTCAGCGTGGTGGACACCGGGGAGCTGTTTTTT.

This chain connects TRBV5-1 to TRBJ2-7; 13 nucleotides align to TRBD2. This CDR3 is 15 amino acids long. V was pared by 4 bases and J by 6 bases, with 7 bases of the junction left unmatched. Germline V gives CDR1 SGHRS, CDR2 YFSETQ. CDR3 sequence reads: CASSGGTSGKTEQYF. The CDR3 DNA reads TGCGCCAGCAGCGGGGGGACTAGCGGGAAGACCGAGCAGTACTTC.

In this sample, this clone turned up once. The CDR3: CASSMGPTGRYGYTF. DNA of the CDR3: TGTGCCAGTAGTATGGGGCCGACTGGAAGGTATGGCTACACCTTC. V gene TRBV19 combines with J gene TRBJ1-2, with D possibly TRBD1 on 5 matching bases. The germline gives CDR1 LNHDA, CDR2 SQIVND (reference sequence). The length of the CDR3 is 15 residues. V lost 3 bases to trimming and J lost 5 bases, with 16 bases between them. The full variable domain, completed using reference TRBV19 and TRBJ1-2, is DGGITQSPKYLFRKEGQNVTLSCEQNLNHDAMYWYRQDPGQGLRLIYYSQIVNDFQKGDIAEGYSVSREKKESFPLTVTSAQKNPTAFYLCASSMGPTGRYGYTFGSGTRLTVV.